The clone carrying this T cell receptor beta chain occurred once. Its antigen is as yet unknown. The method was immunoSEQ multiplex PCR; TCRdb's version includes in-frame clones alone and lacks a portion of them. This table has 10,000 to 15,000 clones, around nine tenths appearing once. The record originates from a study of STAT3 mutations in large granular lymphocyte leukemia. From germline, CDR1 is MNHEY and CDR2 SMNVEV (reference sequence). The CDR3 has 14 residues. V lost 7 bases to trimming and J lost 6 bases, with 16 bases between them. General study points: Every T-cell large granular lymphocyte leukemia patient had at least one immunodominant TCR beta clonotype.

The clonotype originates from a man aged 40-50 years with T-cell large granular lymphocyte leukemia. Some clones in this sample may be carry-over from other donors' samples. Sample: peripheral blood mononuclear cells. The chain is built from TRBV27 and TRBJ1-5; possible D gene TRBD1, 6 bases. In nucleotides, the CDR3 is TGTGCCAGCACCTCAGGGATAGGGGGTCAGCCCCAGCATTTT. Amino acids: CASTSGIGGQPQHF.